This T cell receptor (beta chain) was found in a study of blood T cells in healthy people across ages. This clonotype was seen more than once but under ten times. CDR3 length: 13 amino acids. Next came a second PCR, run for about 6 to 11 cycles, which used a sample-barcoded 5' primer along with a J-beta primer mix. Paired-end reads containing CDR3 totaled no fewer than 2.5 million for each sample. TCRdb reprocessed the 5' RACE reads with MiXCR, giving one entry per CDR3 protein. The profile shows 750,000 to 850,000 distinct CDR3 sequences, 20% to 25% of them singletons. These data also featured in a second study, about T cells of mothers and their children.

The chain carries TRBV21-1 and TRBJ2-7. TRBV21-1 is annotated as a pseudogene. Sequencing was done on a sample of blood. The clonotype comes from a boy younger than 18 in good health. Written as DNA, the CDR3 is TGTGCCAGCAGCAAATCGGGATTTTCCGAGCAGTACTTC. Its protein is CASSKSGFSEQYF.